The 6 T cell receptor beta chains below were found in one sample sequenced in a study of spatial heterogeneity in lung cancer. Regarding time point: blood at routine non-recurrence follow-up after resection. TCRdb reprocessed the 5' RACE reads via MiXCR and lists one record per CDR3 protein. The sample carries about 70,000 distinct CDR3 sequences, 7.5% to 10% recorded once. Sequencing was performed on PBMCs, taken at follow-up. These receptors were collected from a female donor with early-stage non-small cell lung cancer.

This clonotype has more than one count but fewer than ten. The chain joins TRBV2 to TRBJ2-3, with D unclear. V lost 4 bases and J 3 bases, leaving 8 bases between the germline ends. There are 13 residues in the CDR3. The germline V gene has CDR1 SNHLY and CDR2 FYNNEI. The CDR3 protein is CASSALETDTQYF. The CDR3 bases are TGTGCCAGCAGTGCTCTAGAGACAGATACGCAGTATTTT.

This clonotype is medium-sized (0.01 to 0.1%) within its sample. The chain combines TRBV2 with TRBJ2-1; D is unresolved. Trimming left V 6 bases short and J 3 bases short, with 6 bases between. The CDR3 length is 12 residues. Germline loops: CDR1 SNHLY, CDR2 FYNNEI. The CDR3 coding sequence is TGTGCCAGCAGGGGCAACTACAATGAGCAGTTCTTC. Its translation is CASRGNYNEQFF.

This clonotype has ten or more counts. The CDR3 is CASSTLPALNEKLFF. In DNA, the CDR3 is TGTGCCAGCAGCACACTTCCGGCGTTGAATGAAAAACTGTTTTTT. The chain recombines TRBV7-9 with TRBJ1-4; no clear D gene. There are 15 residues in the CDR3. Trimming pared 5 bases from V and 5 bases from J, leaving 15 bases between. The V gene's germline CDR1 is SEHNR and CDR2 FQNEAQ (reference sequence).

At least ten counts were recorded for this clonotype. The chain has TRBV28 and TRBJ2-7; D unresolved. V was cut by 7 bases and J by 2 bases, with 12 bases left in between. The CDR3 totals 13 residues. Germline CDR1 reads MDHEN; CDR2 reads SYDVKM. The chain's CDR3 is CASMWAEPYEQYF. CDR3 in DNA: TGTGCCAGCATGTGGGCGGAGCCCTACGAGCAGTACTTC.

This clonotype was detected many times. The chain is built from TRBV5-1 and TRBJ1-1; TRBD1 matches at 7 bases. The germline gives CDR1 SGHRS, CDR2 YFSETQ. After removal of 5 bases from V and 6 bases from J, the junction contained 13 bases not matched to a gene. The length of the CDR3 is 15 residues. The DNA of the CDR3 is TGCGCCAGCAGTTTTTTTACAGGGGAGAATTCTGAAGCTTTCTTT. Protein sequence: CASSFFTGENSEAFF. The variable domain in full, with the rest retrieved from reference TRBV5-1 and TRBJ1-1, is KAGVTQTPRYLIKTRGQQVTLSCSPISGHRSVSWYQQTPGQGLQFLFEYFSETQRNKGNFPGRFSGRQFSNSRSEMNVSTLELGDSALYLCASSFFTGENSEAFFGQGTRLTVV.

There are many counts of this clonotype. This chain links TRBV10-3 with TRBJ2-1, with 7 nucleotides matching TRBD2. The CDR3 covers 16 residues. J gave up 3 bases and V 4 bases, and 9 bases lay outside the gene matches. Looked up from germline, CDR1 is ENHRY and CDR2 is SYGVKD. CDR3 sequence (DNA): TGTGCCATCAGTGGGGCTTTGGCGGGAGTCTACAATGAGCAGTTCTTC. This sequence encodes CAISGALAGVYNEQFF.